Listed here is a single T cell receptor beta chain. This clonotype has a count of ten or more. The antigen this receptor binds is unknown. The sample holds no much larger clone one base away, and base qualities are not on file. This specimen comes from a study of early T cells in non-severe SARS-CoV-2 infection (dated by TCRdb to about 2021). Context from the whole study: Because TCR sequencing was done on bulk RNA from unsorted whole blood, the alpha and beta chains could not be paired. Overall study outcomes, separate from this receptor: Matching against VDJdb was skewed toward anti-spike CD8 responses, likely underestimated virus-specific expansions, and missed private and CD4 specificities.

A case-control design nested within a healthcare worker cohort in London, UK, was used, with weekly nasopharyngeal swab PCR tests and blood sampling performed. Between 23 and 31 March 2020, the week of the UK lockdown, healthcare workers were enrolled and then followed up weekly for as long as 16 weeks. The library was obtained by 5' RACE. The sample was run on a NextSeq 500. To correct for sequencing error and PCR bias, the TCR library protocol tagged individual cDNA molecules with unique molecular identifiers. Sequencing covered both TCR alpha and beta chains, and within each sample the abundances of alpha and beta sequences were tightly co-correlated. In the paper's pipeline: Decombinator V4 was used to annotate the V gene, J gene and CDR3 of the TCR sequences. TCRs were defined as expanded if a significant change between any two time points was detected under a Poisson model with p below 0.0001. TCR abundances were normalised to the total number of TCRs sequenced in each sample and reported as counts per million. VDJdb, accessed 1 November 2021, was searched for CMV, EBV and SARS-CoV-2 annotated TCRs, excluding TCRs annotated for multiple antigens. Starting from the raw public reads, TCRdb applied fastp trimming at Q25, assembled clones with MiXCR and retained in-frame beta chains. A single entry per CDR3 protein holds the most common genes and DNA from its merged rows. TCRdb, not the authors, supplied the V and J calls. The sample contains around 57,000 distinct CDR3 sequences, approximately 6% of them found a single time. The ten most abundant clones make up roughly 4% of the sample.

The receptor was derived from an adult who was a healthcare worker with PCR-confirmed SARS-CoV-2 infection or an uninfected control (not recorded which). Source material: whole blood.

CDR3 reads: CASSQGIRNTIYF. At the DNA level, the sequence is TGTGCCAGCTCGCAGGGCATCCGAAACACCATATATTTT. Rearrangement joined TRBV18 to TRBJ1-3; perhaps TRBD1 is the D gene, with 5 bases matching. From its cysteine to its phenylalanine, the CDR3 spans 13 amino acids. Of the read, only the CDR3 DNA is kept; its 39 bases are in frame from base 1. The germline V gene supplies CDR1 KGHSH and CDR2 LQKENI. Trimming at the junction amounts to 6 bases on V and 5 bases on J, and the germline ends lie 11 bases apart.